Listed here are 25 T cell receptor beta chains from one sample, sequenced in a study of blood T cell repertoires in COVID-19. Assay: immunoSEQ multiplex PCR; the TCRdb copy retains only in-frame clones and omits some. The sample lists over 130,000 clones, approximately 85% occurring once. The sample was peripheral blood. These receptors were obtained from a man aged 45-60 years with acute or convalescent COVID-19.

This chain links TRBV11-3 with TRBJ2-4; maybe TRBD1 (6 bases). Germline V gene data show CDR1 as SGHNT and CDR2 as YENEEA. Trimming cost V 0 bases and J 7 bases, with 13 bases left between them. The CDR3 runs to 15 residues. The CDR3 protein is CASSLDPGRGNIQYF. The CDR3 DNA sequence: TGTGCCAGCAGCTTAGATCCGGGCAGGGGTAACATTCAGTACTTC.

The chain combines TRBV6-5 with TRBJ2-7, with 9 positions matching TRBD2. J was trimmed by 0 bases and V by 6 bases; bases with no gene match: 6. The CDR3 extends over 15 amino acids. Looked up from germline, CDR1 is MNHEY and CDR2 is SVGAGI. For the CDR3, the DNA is TGTGCCAGCAGGCGACTAGCGGAGAGCTCCTACGAGCAGTACTTC. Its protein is CASRRLAESSYEQYF.

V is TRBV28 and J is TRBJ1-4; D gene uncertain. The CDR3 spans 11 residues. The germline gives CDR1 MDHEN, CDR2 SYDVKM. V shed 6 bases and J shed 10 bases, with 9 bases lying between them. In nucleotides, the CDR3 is TGTGCCAGCAGGTTTAACGGAAAACTGTTTTTT. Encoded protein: CASRFNGKLFF. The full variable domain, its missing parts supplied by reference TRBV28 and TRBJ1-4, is DVKVTQSSRYLVKRTGEKVFLECVQDMDHENMFWYRQDPGLGLRLIYFSYDVKMKEKGDIPEGYSVSREKKERFSLILESASTNQTSMYLCASRFNGKLFFGSGTQLSVL.

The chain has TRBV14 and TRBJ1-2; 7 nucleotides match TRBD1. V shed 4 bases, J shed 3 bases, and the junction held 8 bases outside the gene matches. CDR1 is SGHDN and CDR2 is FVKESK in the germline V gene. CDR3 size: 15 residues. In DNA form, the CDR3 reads TGTGCCAGCAGCCGGGAAGACAGGGCCCACTATGGCTACACCTTC. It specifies CASSREDRAHYGYTF. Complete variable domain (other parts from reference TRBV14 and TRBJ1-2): EAGVTQFPSHSVIEKGQTVTLRCDPISGHDNLYWYRRVMGKEIKFLLHFVKESKQDESGMPNNRFLAERTGGTYSTLKVQPAELEDSGVYFCASSREDRAHYGYTFGSGTRLTVV.

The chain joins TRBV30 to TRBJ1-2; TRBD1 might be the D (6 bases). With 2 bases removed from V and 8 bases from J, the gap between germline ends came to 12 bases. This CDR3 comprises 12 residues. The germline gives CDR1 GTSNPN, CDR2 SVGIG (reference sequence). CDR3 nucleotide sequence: TGTGCCTGGAGTCTCACAGGGAACGGCTACACCTTC. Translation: CAWSLTGNGYTF.

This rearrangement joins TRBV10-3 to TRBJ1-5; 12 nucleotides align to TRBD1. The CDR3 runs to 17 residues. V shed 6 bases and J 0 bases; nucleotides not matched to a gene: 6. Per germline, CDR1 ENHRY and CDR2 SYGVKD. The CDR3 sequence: CAIRPGQGANSNQPQHF. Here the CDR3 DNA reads TGTGCCATCAGACCGGGACAGGGGGCAAATAGCAATCAGCCCCAGCATTTT.

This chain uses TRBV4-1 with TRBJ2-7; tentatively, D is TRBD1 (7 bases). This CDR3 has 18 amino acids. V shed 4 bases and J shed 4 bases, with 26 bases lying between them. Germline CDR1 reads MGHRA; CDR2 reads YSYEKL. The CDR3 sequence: CASSPGGQGEKPPYEQYF. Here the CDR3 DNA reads TGCGCCAGCAGCCCCGGAGGGCAGGGGGAGAAACCCCCTTACGAGCAGTACTTC.

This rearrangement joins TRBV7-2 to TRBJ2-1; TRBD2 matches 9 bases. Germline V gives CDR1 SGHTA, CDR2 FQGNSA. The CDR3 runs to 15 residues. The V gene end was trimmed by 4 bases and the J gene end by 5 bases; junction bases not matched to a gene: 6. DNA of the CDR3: TGTGCCAGCAGCTCCCTTAGCGGGAGAAACAATGAGCAGTTCTTC. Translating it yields CASSSLSGRNNEQFF.

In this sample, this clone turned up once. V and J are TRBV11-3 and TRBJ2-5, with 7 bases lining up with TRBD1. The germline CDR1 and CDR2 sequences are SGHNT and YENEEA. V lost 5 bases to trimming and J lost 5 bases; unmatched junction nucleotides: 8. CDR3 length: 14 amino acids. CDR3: CASSAKTGRETQYF. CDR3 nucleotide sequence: TGTGCCAGCAGCGCCAAGACAGGGCGTGAGACCCAGTACTTC.

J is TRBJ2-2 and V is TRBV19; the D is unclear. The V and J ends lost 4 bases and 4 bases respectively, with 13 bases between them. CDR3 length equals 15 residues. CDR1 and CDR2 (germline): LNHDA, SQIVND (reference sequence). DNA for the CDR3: TGTGCCAGTAGTAACCGAGAAAGTGGCACCGGGGAGCTGTTTTTT. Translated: CASSNRESGTGELFF.

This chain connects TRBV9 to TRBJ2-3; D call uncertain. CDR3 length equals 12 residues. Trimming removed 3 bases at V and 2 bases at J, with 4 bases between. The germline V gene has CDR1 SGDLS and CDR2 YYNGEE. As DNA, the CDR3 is TGTGCCAGCAGCGAATACACAGATACGCAGTATTTT. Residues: CASSEYTDTQYF.

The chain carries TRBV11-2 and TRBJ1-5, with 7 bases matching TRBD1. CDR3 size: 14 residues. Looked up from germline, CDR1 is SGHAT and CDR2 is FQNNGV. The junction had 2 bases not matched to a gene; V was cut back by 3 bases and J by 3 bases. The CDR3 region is CASSFQGDNQPQHF. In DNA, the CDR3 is TGTGCCAGCAGCTTCCAGGGGGACAATCAGCCCCAGCATTTT.

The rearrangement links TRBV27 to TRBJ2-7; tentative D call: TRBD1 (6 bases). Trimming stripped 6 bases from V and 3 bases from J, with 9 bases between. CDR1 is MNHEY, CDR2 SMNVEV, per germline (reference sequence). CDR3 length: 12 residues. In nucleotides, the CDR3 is TGTGCCAGCAGAGGACAGAACTACGAGCAGTACTTC. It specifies CASRGQNYEQYF.

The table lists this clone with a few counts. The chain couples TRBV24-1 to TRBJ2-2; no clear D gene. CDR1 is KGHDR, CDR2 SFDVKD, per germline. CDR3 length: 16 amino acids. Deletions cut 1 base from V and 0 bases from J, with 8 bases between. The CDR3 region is CATSDFNLANTGELFF. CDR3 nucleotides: TGTGCCACCAGTGATTTTAACCTAGCGAACACCGGGGAGCTGTTTTTT.

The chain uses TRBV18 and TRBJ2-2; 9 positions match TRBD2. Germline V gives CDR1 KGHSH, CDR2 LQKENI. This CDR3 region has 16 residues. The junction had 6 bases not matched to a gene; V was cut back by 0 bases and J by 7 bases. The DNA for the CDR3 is TGTGCCAGCTCACCACCTAGCGGGAGAGGTATCGGGGAGCTGTTTTTT. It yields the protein CASSPPSGRGIGELFF. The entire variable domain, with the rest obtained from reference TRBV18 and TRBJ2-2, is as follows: NAGVMQNPRHLVRRRGQEARLRCSPMKGHSHVYWYRQLPEEGLKFMVYLQKENIIDESGMPKERFSAEFPKEGPSILRIQQVVRGDSAAYFCASSPPSGRGIGELFFGEGSRLTVL.

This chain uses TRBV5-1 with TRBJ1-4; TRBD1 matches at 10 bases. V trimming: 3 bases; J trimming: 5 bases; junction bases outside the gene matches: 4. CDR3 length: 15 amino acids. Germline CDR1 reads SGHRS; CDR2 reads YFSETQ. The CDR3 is CASSSTGGPNEKLFF. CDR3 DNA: TGCGCCAGCAGCTCGACAGGGGGCCCGAATGAAAAACTGTTTTTT.

Here the CDR3 DNA reads TGTGCCAGCAGTGAAAACATCGATCAGCCCCAGCATTTT. Its protein is CASSENIDQPQHF. The chain links TRBV6-1 to TRBJ1-5, with D unclear. The CDR3 contains 13 residues. V shed 2 bases and J shed 5 bases, with 7 bases lying between them. The germline V gene has CDR1 MNHNS and CDR2 SASEGT.

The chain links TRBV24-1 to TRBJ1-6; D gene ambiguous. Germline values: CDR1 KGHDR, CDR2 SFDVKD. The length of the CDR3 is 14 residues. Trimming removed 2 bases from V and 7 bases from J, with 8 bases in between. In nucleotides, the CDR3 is TGTGCCACCAGTGATTCCCTCGGGAATTCACCCCTCCACTTT. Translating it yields CATSDSLGNSPLHF.

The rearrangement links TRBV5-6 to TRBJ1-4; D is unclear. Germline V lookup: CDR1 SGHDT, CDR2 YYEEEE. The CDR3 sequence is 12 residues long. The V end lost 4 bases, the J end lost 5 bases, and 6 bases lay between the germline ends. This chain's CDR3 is CASSRANEKLFF. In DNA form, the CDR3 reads TGTGCCAGCAGCCGCGCAAATGAAAAACTGTTTTTT.

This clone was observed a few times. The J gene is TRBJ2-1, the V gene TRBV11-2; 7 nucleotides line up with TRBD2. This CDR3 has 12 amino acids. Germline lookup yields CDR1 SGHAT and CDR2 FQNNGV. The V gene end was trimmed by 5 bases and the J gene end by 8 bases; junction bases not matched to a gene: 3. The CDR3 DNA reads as TGTGCCAGCAGCCTCCGGGGGGATGAGCAGTTCTTC. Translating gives CASSLRGDEQFF.

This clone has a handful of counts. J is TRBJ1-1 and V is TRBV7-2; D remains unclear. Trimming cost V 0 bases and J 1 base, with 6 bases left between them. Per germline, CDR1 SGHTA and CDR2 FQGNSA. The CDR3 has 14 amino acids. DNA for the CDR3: TGTGCCAGCAGCTTAGCGCCCGGGAACACTGAAGCTTTCTTT. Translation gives CASSLAPGNTEAFF.

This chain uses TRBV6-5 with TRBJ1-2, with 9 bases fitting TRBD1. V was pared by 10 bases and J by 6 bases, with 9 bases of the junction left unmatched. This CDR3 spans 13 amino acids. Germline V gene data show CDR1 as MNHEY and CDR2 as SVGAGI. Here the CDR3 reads CATCDRGMDGYTF. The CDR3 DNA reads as TGTGCCACATGTGACAGGGGGATGGATGGCTACACCTTC.

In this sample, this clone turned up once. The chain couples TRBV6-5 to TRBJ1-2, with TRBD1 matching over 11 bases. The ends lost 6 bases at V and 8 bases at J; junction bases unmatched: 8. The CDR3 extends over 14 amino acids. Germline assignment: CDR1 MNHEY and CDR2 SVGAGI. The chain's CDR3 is CASRGQGAFRGYTF. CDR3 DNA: TGTGCCAGCAGAGGACAGGGGGCCTTTCGAGGCTACACCTTC.

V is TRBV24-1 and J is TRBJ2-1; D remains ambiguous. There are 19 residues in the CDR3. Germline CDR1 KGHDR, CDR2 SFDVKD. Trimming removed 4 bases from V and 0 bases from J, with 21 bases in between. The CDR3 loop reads CATSDLHVTSRSSYNEQFF. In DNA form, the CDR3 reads TGTGCCACCAGTGACCTTCACGTTACGTCGCGGAGCTCCTACAATGAGCAGTTCTTC.

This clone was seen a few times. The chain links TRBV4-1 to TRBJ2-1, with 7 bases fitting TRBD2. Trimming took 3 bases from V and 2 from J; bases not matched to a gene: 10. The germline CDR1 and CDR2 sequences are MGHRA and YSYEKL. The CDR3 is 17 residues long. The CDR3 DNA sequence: TGCGCCAGCAGCCAGGTCGCGAGCGGGGCCCCCTACAATGAGCAGTTCTTC. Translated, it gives CASSQVASGAPYNEQFF.